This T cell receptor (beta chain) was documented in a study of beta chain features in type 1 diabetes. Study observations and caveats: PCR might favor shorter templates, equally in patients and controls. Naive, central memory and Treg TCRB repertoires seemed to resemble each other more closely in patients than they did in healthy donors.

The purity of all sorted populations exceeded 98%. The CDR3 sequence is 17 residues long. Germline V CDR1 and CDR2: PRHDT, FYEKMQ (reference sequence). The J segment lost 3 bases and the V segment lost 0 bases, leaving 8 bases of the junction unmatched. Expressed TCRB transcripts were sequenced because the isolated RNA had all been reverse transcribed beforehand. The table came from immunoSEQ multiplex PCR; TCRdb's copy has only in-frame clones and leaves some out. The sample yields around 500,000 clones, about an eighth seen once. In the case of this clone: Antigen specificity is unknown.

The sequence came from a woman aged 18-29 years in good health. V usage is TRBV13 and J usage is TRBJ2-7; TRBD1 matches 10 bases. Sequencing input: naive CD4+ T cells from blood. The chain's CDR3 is CASSLGYTGQGSYEQYF. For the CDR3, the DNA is TGTGCCAGCAGCTTAGGCTATACGGGACAGGGGAGCTACGAGCAGTACTTC.